One and the same sample provided the 11 T cell receptor beta chains below, sequenced in a study of T cells in Graves' hyperthyroidism and ophthalmopathy. Amplification of TCR beta CDR3 regions used RNA as the template. Carried out on the TCR CDR3, a first-round RT-PCR used the HTBI primer set. MiXCR, applied by TCRdb to the multiplex PCR reads, yields one record per CDR3 protein. Of approximately 560,000 distinct CDR3 sequences listed, roughly 14% are singletons. The sequenced sample was blood. The receptors come from a woman in her twenties or thirties with Graves' hyperthyroidism.

This clonotype was observed many times. The chain uses TRBV7-2 and TRBJ2-2; no clear D. V was shortened by 2 bases and J by 9 bases, with 13 bases between the two germline ends. The CDR3 length is 14 residues. Germline CDR1 SGHTA, CDR2 FQGNSA. This CDR3 reads CASSLTDSSRELFF. For the CDR3, the DNA is TGTGCCAGCAGCTTAACAGACTCCTCCCGGGAGCTGTTTTTT.

As for this clonotype: The germline gene is not matched at one end of the junction; a read error may be the cause. This sequence joins TRBV4-2 and TRBJ2-7; TRBD2 is a possible D gene (6 bases). CDR1 and CDR2 from the germline V gene are LGHNA and YNFKEQ. The CDR3 consists of 16 residues. The CDR3 nucleotides are TGTGCCGGCAGCCAAGTAGTGGTAGCGGACTCCTACGAGCAGTACTTC. Translating it yields CAGSQVVVADSYEQYF.

This clonotype has just a few counts. The V gene is TRBV6-2 or TRBV6-3, the J gene TRBJ2-1, with D possibly TRBD2 on 6 matching bases. In germline, CDR1 is MNHEY, CDR2 SVGEGT. The CDR3 is made up of 18 amino acids. V was shortened by 4 bases and J by 7 bases, with 26 bases between the two germline ends. CDR3 region: CASSCSTGDLASVNEQFF. The CDR3 nucleotides read TGTGCCAGCAGTTGCTCGACGGGGGATCTAGCGAGCGTTAATGAGCAGTTCTTC.

This clonotype has a handful of counts. The chain carries TRBV28 and TRBJ2-2; possibly TRBD2 for D (6 bases). Trimming stripped 2 bases from V and 4 bases from J, with 11 bases between. The CDR3 totals 15 residues. Per the germline V gene, CDR1 is MDHEN and CDR2 is SYDVKM. CDR3 sequence: CASSLGTRGTGELFF. The DNA for the CDR3 is TGTGCCAGCAGTTTAGGGACGCGGGGCACCGGGGAGCTGTTTTTT.

This clonotype has only a few counts. The genes are TRBV4-2 and TRBJ2-1, with 7 bases that match TRBD2. The CDR3 runs to 17 residues. Germline V CDR1 and CDR2: LGHNA, YNFKEQ. Unmatched junction bases numbered 10, after V lost 0 bases and J lost 5 bases. CDR3 loop: CASSQDRREDGDNEQFF. In nucleotides, the CDR3 is TGTGCCAGCAGCCAAGATCGTCGGGAGGATGGGGACAATGAGCAGTTCTTC.

This clonotype occurred many times. J is TRBJ1-1 and V is TRBV11-2, with a possible D match to TRBD1 (6 bases). The CDR3 sequence is 14 residues long. Trimming took 0 bases from V and 4 from J, leaving 9 bases between them. From germline, CDR1 is SGHAT and CDR2 FQNNGV. The CDR3 sequence is CASSLEQGITEAFF. CDR3 DNA: TGTGCCAGCAGCTTAGAACAGGGTATCACTGAAGCTTTCTTT. Together with reference TRBV11-2 and TRBJ1-1, the CDR3 gives the full variable domain: EAGVAQSPRYKIIEKRQSVAFWCNPISGHATLYWYQQILGQGPKLLIQFQNNGVVDDSQLPKDRFSAERLKGVDSTLKIQPAKLEDSAVYLCASSLEQGITEAFFGQGTRLTVV.

This clonotype occurred many times. The chain employs TRBV20-1 and TRBJ2-7; TRBD1 matches 7 bases. The CDR3 runs 15 residues. V trimming: 3 bases; J trimming: 0 bases; junction bases outside the gene matches: 8. Germline-derived CDR1 and CDR2 are DFQATT and SNEGSKA (reference sequence). CDR3 sequence: CSASRDSLSSYEQYF. The DNA of the CDR3 is TGCAGTGCTAGCCGGGACAGCCTAAGCTCCTACGAGCAGTACTTC.

The chain links TRBV7-9 to TRBJ2-5; the D is unclear. Germline CDR1 reads SEHNR; CDR2 reads FQNEAQ (reference sequence). V gave up 2 bases and J gave up 5 bases, with 6 bases separating them. The CDR3 is made up of 12 amino acids. This CDR3 is CASSLIAETQYF. CDR3 DNA sequence: TGTGCCAGCAGCTTAATTGCGGAGACCCAGTACTTC.

The sample holds many counts of this clonotype. This chain uses TRBV28 with TRBJ2-1; D may be TRBD1 or TRBD2 (5 bases each). V was clipped by 10 bases and J by 2 bases, with 18 bases between them. There are 15 residues in the CDR3. Germline V gene data show CDR1 as MDHEN and CDR2 as SYDVKM. DNA of the CDR3: TGTGCCACCCAACGAATCGGGGACGCCTACAATGAGCAGTTCTTC. Protein: CATQRIGDAYNEQFF.

V gene TRBV30 combines with J gene TRBJ2-2; weak D call: TRBD2 (6 bases). CDR1 is GTSNPN, CDR2 SVGIG, per germline (reference sequence). Deletions cut 0 bases from V and 3 bases from J, with 11 bases between. The CDR3 runs 15 residues. CDR3 residues: CAWSVGGHYTGELFF. The CDR3 DNA sequence: TGTGCCTGGAGTGTGGGAGGACACTACACCGGGGAGCTGTTTTTT.

V usage is TRBV10-2 and J usage is TRBJ2-1; 7 bases agree with TRBD2. V lost 8 bases to trimming and J lost 7 bases; unmatched junction nucleotides: 8. Germline V lookup: CDR1 WSHSY, CDR2 SAAADI. The CDR3 has 13 residues. In DNA form, the CDR3 reads TGCGCCAGCGGGGAGGGAGGAGATAATGAGCAGTTCTTC. Translation: CASGEGGDNEQFF.